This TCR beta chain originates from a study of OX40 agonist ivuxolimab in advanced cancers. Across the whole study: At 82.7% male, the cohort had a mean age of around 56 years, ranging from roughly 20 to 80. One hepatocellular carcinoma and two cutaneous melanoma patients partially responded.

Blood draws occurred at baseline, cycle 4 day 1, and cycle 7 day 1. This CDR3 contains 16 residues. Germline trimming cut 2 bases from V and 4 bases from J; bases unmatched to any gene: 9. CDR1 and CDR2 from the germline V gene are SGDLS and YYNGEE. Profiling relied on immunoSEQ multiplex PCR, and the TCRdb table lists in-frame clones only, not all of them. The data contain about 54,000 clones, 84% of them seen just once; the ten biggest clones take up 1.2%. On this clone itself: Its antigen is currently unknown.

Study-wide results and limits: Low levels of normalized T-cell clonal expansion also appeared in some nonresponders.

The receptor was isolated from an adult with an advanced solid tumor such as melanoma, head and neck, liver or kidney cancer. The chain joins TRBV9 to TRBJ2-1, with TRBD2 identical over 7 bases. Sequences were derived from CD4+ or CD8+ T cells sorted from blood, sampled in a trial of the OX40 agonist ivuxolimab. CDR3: CASSVGTGLNYNEQFF. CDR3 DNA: TGTGCCAGCAGCGTGGGAACGGGACTAAATTACAATGAGCAGTTCTTC.